The rows below give T cell receptor beta chains drawn from one sample of a study of response to subunit inactivated influenza vaccine. Via MiXCR, TCRdb re-called the RT-PCR reads, giving one row per CDR3 protein. This table has hundreds of thousands of distinct CDR3 sequences, roughly 10% appearing once. The same data also contributed to another study, on T cells expressing NK-cell markers.

The source material was PBMCs from blood, sampled on the day of vaccination. These receptors all come from a middle-aged man who received an inactivated influenza vaccine. Both conserved end residues are part of each CDR3.

>TRBJ2-5|TRBV7-6
CASSKTQRETQYF
>TRBJ1-2|TRBV20-1
CSASFIETANYGYTF
>TRBJ1-2|TRBV20-1
CSARDSRTVNYGYTF
>TRBJ1-4|TRBV11-2
CASSTRTGSGEKLFF
>TRBJ2-7|TRBV7-2
CASSLMGLAAYEQYF
>TRBJ2-5|TRBV6-7
CASSYMAETQYF
>TRBJ2-1|TRBV15
CATAGTGSGEQFF
>TRBJ2-3|TRBV4-1
CASSQDALAAYTDTQYF
>TRBJ1-2|TRBV6-2/TRBV6-3
CASSYAAQGAWTF
>TRBJ1-2|TRBV27
CASRGQGARYGYTF
>TRBJ2-6|TRBV5-1
CASSSKGGMGSGANVLTF
>TRBJ2-3|TRBV2
CASRATSDSFTDTQYF
>TRBJ2-5|TRBV20-1
CSARLTSGGATQYF
>TRBJ1-4|TRBV29-1
CSVRLDPATNEKLFF
>TRBJ2-7|TRBV29-1
CSVHRGQTGEQYF
>TRBJ2-4|TRBV5-1
CASSLGQDHIQYF